A single sample gave rise to the 6 T cell receptor beta chains below, sequenced in a study of neoadjuvant anti-PD-1 for oral cavity cancer. This table comes from immunoSEQ multiplex PCR, and its TCRdb copy is limited to in-frame clones, with some not included. Of approximately 37,000 clones in the sample, approximately 90% were seen once. The sequences come from PBMCs, collected before nivolumab (anti-PD-1) treatment. The receptors shown here come from a person aged 40-85 years with oral cavity squamous cell carcinoma.

The sample holds one count of this clone. The CDR3 protein is CASSVNPNSPLHF. The CDR3, as DNA: TGTGCCAGCAGCGTTAATCCTAATTCACCCCTCCACTTT. V and J are TRBV9 and TRBJ1-6, with D uncertain. V was cut by 2 bases and J by 6 bases, with 6 bases left in between. The CDR3 runs to 13 residues. Germline loops: CDR1 SGDLS, CDR2 YYNGEE.

V is TRBV2 and J is TRBJ2-1, with 9 bases fitting TRBD1. The CDR3 totals 15 residues. With V trimmed by 4 bases and J by 8 bases, 9 bases remained unmatched. Germline CDR1 and CDR2: SNHLY and FYNNEI. The CDR3 DNA reads as TGTGCCAGCAGTGTGGGACAGGGAGGAGGGGATGAGCAGTTCTTC. Encoded protein: CASSVGQGGGDEQFF.

This clone is labeled medium-sized. The V gene is TRBV5-5, the J gene TRBJ2-7; tentatively, D is TRBD1 (6 bases). Germline-derived CDR1 and CDR2 are SGHKS and YYEKEE (reference sequence). This CDR3 has 15 residues. V was clipped by 2 bases and J by 2 bases, with 14 bases between them. CDR3 bases: TGTGCCAGCAGCTTAGGGCGGACAGCAACCTACGAGCAGTACTTC. It translates to CASSLGRTATYEQYF.

V usage is TRBV27 and J usage is TRBJ1-5, with unresolved D. V was cut by 1 base and J by 0 bases, with 10 bases left in between. Germline-derived CDR1 and CDR2 are MNHEY and SMNVEV (reference sequence). The CDR3 extends over 16 amino acids. The CDR3 reads CASSLLAVNSNQPQHF. The DNA of the CDR3 is TGTGCCAGCAGTTTATTGGCAGTTAATAGCAATCAGCCCCAGCATTTT.

The V gene is TRBV7-9, the J gene TRBJ1-2; D is possibly TRBD1 (5 bases). CDR3 size: 14 residues. V was trimmed by 3 bases and J by 2 bases, leaving 10 bases between them. Germline assignment: CDR1 SEHNR and CDR2 FQNEAQ (reference sequence). The DNA for the CDR3 is TGTGCCAGCAGCTTTGCAGGGTCCAACTATGGCTACACCTTC. It specifies CASSFAGSNYGYTF.

This chain uses TRBV5-4 with TRBJ2-1, with a weak D call TRBD1 (6 bases). CDR3 size: 16 residues. The V gene's germline CDR1 is SGHNT and CDR2 YYREEE (reference sequence). Trimming took off 0 bases at V and 1 base at J, with 11 bases between the two ends. CDR3 amino acids: CASSLAAGASYNEQFF. The CDR3 DNA follows: TGTGCCAGCAGCTTGGCAGCAGGGGCGTCCTACAATGAGCAGTTCTTC.